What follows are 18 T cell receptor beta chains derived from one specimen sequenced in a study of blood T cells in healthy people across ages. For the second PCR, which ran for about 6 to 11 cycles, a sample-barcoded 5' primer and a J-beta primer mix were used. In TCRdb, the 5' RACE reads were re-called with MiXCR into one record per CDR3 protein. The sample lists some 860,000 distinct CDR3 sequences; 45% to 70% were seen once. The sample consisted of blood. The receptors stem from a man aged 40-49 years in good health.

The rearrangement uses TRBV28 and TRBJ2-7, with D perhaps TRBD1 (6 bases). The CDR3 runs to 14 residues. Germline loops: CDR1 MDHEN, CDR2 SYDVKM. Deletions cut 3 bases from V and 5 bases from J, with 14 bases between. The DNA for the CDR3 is TGTGCCAGCAGTTTGGACGGGCAGGGGCACGAGCAGTACTTC. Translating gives CASSLDGQGHEQYF.

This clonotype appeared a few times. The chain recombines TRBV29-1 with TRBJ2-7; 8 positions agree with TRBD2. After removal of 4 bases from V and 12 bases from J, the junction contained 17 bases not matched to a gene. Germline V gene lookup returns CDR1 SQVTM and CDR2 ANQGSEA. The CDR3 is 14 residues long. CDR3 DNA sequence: TGCAGCGTTGGCCCCCTGGAAGCGGGAGAGGGTCCGTACTTC. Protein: CSVGPLEAGEGPYF.

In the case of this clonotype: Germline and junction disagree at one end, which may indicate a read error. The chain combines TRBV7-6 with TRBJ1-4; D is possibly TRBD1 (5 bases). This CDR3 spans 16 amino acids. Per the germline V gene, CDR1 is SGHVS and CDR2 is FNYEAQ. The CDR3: CAGSLSSGVGNEKLFF. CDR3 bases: TGTGCCGGCAGCTTAAGTTCGGGGGTGGGGAATGAAAAACTGTTTTTT.

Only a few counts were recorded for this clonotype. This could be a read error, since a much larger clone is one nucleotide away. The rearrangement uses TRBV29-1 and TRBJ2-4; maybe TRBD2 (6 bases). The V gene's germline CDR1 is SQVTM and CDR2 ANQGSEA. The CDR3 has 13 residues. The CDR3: CNVEDRGSNIQYF. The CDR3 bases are TGCAACGTTGAAGATCGGGGGTCTAACATTCAGTACTTC.

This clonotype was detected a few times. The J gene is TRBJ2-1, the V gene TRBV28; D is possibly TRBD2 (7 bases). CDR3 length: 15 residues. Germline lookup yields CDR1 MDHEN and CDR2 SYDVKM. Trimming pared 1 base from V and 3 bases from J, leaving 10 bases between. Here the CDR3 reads CASSLLGGVYNEQFF. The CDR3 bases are TGTGCCAGCAGTTTATTAGGGGGGGTCTACAATGAGCAGTTCTTC.

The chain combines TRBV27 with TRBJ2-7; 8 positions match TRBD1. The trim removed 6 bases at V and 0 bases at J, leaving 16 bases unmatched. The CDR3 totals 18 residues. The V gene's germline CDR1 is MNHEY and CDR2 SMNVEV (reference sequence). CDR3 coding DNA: TGTGCCAGCAGCACCTACCTGGGGACAGGAAGAAGCTCCTACGAGCAGTACTTC. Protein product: CASSTYLGTGRSSYEQYF.

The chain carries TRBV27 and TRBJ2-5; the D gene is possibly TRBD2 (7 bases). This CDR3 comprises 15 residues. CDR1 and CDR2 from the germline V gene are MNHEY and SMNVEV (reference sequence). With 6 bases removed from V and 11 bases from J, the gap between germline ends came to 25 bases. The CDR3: CASSPLAARGGEQYF. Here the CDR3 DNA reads TGTGCCAGCAGCCCTCTAGCGGCGAGGGGGGGGGAGCAGTACTTC.

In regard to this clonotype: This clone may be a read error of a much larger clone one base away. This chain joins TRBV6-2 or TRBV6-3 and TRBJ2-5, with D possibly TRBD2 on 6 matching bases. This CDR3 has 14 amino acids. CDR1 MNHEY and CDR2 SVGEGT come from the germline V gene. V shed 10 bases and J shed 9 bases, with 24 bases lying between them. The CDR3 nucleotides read TGTGCCACCCTACTAGCAGGCCCGGGGGAGGCCCAGTACTTC. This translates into CATLLAGPGEAQYF.

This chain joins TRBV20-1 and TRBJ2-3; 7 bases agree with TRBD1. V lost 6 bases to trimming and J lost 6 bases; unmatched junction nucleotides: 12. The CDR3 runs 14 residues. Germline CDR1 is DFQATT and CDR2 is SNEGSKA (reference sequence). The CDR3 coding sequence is TGCAGTGCCACCGGGACAGAGTCGCGGGATACGCAGTATTTT. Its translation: CSATGTESRDTQYF.

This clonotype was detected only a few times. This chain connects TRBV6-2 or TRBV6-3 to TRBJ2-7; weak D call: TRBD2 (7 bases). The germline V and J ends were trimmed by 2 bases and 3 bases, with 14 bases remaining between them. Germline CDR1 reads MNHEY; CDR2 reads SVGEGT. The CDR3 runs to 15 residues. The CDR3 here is CASSYEGGANYEQYF. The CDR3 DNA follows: TGTGCCAGCAGTTACGAGGGGGGGGCGAACTACGAGCAGTACTTC.

DNA for the CDR3: TGCAGCGTTGGGGGACTAGCGGGAATCGGAGAGACCCAGTACTTC. As protein: CSVGGLAGIGETQYF. The chain is built from TRBV29-1 and TRBJ2-5; 13 positions match TRBD2. V lost 4 bases and J lost 4; bases outside the gene matches: 6. This CDR3 spans 15 amino acids. CDR1 is SQVTM, CDR2 ANQGSEA, per germline.

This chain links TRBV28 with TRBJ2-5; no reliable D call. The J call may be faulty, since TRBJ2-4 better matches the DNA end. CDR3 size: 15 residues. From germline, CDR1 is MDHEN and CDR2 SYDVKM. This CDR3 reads CASRVNTVAKNIQYF. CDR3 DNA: TGTGCCAGCAGAGTGAACACCGTAGCCAAAAACATTCAGTACTTC.

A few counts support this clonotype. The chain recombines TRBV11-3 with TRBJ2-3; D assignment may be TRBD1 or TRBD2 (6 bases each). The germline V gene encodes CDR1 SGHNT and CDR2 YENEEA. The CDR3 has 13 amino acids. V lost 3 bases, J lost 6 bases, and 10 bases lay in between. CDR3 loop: CASSFGGPDTQYF. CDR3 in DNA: TGTGCCAGCAGCTTCGGGGGCCCCGATACGCAGTATTTT.

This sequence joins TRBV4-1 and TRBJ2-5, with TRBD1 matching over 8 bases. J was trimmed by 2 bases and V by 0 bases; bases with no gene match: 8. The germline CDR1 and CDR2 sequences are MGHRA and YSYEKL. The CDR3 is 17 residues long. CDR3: CASSQDMPRTGQETQYF. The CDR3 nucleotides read TGCGCCAGCAGCCAAGACATGCCCCGGACAGGGCAAGAGACCCAGTACTTC.

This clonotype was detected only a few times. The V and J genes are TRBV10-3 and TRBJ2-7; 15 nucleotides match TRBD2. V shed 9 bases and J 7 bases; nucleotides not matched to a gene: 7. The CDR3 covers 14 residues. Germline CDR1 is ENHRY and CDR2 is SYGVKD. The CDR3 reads CAIGLAGGPEEQYF. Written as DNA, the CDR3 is TGTGCCATTGGACTAGCGGGAGGGCCTGAGGAGCAGTACTTC.

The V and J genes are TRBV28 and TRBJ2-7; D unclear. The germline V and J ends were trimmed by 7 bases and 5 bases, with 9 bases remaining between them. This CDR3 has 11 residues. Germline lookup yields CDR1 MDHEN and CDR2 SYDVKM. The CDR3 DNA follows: TGTGCCAGCACCGAAGGGCACGAGCAGTACTTC. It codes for CASTEGHEQYF.

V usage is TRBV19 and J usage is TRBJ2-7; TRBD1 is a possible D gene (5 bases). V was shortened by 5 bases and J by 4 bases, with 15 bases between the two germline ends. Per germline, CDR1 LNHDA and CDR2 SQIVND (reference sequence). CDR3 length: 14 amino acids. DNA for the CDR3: TGTGCCAGTAGTCCAGGGATCTCGGTATACGAGCAGTACTTC. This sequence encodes CASSPGISVYEQYF.

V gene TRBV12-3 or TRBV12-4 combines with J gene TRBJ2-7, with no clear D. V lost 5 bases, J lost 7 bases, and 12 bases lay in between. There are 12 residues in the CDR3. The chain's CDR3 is CASSPLSREQYF. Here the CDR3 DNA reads TGTGCCAGCAGTCCCTTAAGTAGAGAGCAGTACTTC.